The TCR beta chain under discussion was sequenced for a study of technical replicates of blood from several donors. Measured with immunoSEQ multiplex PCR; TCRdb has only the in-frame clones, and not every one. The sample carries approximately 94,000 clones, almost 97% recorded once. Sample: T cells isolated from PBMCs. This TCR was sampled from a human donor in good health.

For the CDR3, the DNA is TGCGCCAGCAGCCAAGTCGCGGGCGGGAGTGTGGCCAATGAGCAGTTCTTC. Its protein is CASSQVAGGSVANEQFF. The V gene is TRBV4-1, the J gene TRBJ2-1; 7 positions match TRBD2. There are 17 residues in the CDR3. V was clipped by 1 base and J by 6 bases; unmatched bases: 12. Germline assignment: CDR1 MGHRA and CDR2 YSYEKL.